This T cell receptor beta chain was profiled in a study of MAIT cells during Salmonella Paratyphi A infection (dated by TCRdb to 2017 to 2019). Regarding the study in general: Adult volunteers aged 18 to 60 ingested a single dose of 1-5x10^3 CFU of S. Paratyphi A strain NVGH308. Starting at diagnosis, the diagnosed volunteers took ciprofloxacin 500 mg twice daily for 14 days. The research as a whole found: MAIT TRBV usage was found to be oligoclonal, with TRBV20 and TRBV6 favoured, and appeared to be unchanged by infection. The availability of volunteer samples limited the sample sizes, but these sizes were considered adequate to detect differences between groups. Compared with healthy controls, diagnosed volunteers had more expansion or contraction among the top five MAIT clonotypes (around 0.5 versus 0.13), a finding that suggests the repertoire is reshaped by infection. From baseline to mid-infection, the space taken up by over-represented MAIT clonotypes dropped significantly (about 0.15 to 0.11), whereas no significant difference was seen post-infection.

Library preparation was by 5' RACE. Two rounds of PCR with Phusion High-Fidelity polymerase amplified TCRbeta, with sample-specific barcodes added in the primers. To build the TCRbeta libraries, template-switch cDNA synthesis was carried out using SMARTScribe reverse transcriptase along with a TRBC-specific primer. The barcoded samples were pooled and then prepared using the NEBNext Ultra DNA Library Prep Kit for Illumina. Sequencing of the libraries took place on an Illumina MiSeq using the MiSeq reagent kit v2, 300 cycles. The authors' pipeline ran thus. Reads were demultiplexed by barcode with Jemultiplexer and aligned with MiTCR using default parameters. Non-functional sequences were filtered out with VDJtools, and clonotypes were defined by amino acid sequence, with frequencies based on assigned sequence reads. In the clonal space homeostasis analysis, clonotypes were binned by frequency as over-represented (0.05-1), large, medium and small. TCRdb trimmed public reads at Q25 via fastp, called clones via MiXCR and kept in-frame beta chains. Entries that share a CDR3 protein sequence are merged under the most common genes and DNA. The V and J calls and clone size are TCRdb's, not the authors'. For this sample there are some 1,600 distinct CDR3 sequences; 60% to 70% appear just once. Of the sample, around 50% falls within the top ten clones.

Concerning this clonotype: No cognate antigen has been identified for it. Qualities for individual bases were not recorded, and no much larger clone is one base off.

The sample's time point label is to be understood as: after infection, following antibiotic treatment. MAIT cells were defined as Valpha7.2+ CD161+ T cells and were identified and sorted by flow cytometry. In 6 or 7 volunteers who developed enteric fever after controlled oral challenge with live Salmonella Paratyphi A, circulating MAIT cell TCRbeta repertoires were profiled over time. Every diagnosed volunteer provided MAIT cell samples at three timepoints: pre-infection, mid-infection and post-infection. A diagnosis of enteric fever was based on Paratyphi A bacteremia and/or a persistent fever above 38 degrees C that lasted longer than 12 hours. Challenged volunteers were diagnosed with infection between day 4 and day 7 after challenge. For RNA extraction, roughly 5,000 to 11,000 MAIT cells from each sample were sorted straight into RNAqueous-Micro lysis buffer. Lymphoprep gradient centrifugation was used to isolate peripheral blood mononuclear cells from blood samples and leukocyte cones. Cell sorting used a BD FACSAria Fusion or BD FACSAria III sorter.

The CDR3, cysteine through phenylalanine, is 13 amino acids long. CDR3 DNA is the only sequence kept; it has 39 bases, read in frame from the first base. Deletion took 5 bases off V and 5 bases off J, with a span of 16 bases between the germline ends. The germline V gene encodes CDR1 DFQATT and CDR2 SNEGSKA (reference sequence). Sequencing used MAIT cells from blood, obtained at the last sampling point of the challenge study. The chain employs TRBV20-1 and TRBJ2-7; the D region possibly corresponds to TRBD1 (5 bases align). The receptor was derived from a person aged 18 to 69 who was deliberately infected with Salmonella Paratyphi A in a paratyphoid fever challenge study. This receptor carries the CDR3 CSAPGPSGNEQYF. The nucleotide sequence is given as TGCAGTGCTCCCGGACCCTCAGGGAACGAGCAGTACTTC.